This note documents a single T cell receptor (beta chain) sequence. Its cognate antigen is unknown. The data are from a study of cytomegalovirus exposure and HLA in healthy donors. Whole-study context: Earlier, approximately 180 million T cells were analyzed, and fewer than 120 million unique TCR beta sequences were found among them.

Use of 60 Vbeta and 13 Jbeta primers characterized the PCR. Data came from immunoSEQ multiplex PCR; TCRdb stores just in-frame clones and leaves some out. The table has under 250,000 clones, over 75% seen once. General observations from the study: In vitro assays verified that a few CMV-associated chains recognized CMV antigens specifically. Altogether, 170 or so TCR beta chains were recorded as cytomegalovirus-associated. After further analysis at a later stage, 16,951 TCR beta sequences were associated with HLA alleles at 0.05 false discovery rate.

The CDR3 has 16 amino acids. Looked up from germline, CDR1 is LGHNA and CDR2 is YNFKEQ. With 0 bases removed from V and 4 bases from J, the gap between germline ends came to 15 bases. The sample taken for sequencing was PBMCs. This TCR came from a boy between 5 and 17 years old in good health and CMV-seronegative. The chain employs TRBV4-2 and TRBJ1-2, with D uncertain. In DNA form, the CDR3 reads TGTGCCAGCAGCCAAGAGGCCCTTGTTGACTTCTATGGCTACACCTTC. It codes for CASSQEALVDFYGYTF.